This T cell receptor beta chain was identified in a study of cytomegalovirus exposure and HLA in healthy donors. On this clone: As yet, its antigen is unknown.

General study points: A previous analysis found most TCR beta V segments productive roughly 87% or roughly 30% of the time.

CDR1 SGHNT and CDR2 YYREEE come from the germline V gene (reference sequence). The CDR3 runs to 14 residues. V gave up 2 bases and J gave up 6 bases, with 11 bases separating them. 60 Vbeta and 13 Jbeta primers were used in PCR. This table comes from immunoSEQ multiplex PCR, and its TCRdb copy is limited to in-frame clones, with some not included. This sample carries some 120,000 clones, with less than 2.5% going to the ten biggest clones. This TCR came from a woman aged 60-70 years in good health and CMV-seronegative. This chain uses TRBV5-4 with TRBJ2-2, with D perhaps matching TRBD1 (8 bases). Sequencing input: PBMCs. As DNA, the CDR3 is TGTGCCAGCAGCTTACAGGGGGGGGCCGGGGAGCTGTTTTTT. Residues: CASSLQGGAGELFF.